The 25 T cell receptor beta chains listed next were all sequenced from one sample in a study of cytomegalovirus exposure and HLA in healthy donors (dated by TCRdb to the late 2010s). The library was built by means of the immunoSEQ multiplex PCR assay. A mixture of 60 forward primers for TCR Vbeta segments and 13 reverse primers for TCR Jbeta segments was used in the multiplex PCR. Not all clones reach the TCRdb copy of this immuneACCESS table, which keeps in-frame sequences only. Checked studies attribute under half of the gap to unresolved V genes and leave the rest unexplained. In this sample the table shows about 150,000 clones, over 80% of which occur a single time. Of the sample, 0.95% to 1.5% is held by the ten largest clones. Sequencing used PBMCs. The receptors stem from a boy aged 2 to 9 in good health and CMV-seronegative.

The CDR3 loop is CASSLGTSRGTF. CDR3 in DNA: TGCGCCAGCAGCTTGGGAACCTCTCGGGGCACCTTC. The chain is built from TRBV5-1 and TRBJ1-2; the D is unclear. Trimming cost V 0 bases and J 13 bases, with 13 bases left between them. Looked up from germline, CDR1 is SGHRS and CDR2 is YFSETQ. The CDR3 covers 12 residues.

The rearrangement joins TRBV5-5 to TRBJ1-2; the D is unclear. The CDR3 has 15 amino acids. V was pared by 6 bases and J by 2 bases, with 17 bases between. Germline-derived CDR1 and CDR2 are SGHKS and YYEKEE (reference sequence). CDR3 DNA: TGTGCCAGCATCTACTACCCCAGTGGGAACTATGGCTACACCTTC. Its protein is CASIYYPSGNYGYTF. The full variable domain, rest sourced from reference TRBV5-5 and TRBJ1-2, is DAGVTQSPTHLIKTRGQQVTLRCSPISGHKSVSWYQQVLGQGPQFIFQYYEKEERGRGNFPDRFSARQFPNYSSELNVNALLLGDSALYLCASIYYPSGNYGYTFGSGTRLTVV.

This clone came up once. The V call is TRBV5-1, the J call TRBJ2-1; tentative D call: TRBD1 (5 bases). Germline V CDR1 and CDR2: SGHRS, YFSETQ. Trimming removed 0 bases from V and 8 bases from J, with 9 bases in between. This CDR3 region has 13 residues. The CDR3 DNA reads TGCGCCAGCAGCTTGGCAGGGTGGGATGAGCAGTTCTTC. It is translated as CASSLAGWDEQFF.

This clone was recorded a few times. This sequence joins TRBV5-1 and TRBJ2-7; a possible D gene is TRBD1 (7 bases). Trimming took off 4 bases at V and 6 bases at J, with 17 bases between the two ends. Germline V gene data show CDR1 as SGHRS and CDR2 as YFSETQ. CDR3 length: 14 residues. CDR3 nucleotides: TGCGCCAGCAGCCAAGGACCAGGGGGACTCGAGCAGTACTTC. Its translation is CASSQGPGGLEQYF.

The chain couples TRBV6-6 to TRBJ1-2; D gene ambiguous. The length of the CDR3 is 11 residues. Deletions cut 2 bases from V and 6 bases from J, with 4 bases between. Germline V gene data show CDR1 as MNHNY and CDR2 as SVGAGI (reference sequence). CDR3 nucleotide sequence: TGTGCCAGCAGTTACCCTAATGGCTACACCTTC. Its translation: CASSYPNGYTF.

The V call is TRBV7-9, the J call TRBJ2-3; tentatively, D is TRBD1 (5 bases). Germline CDR1 reads SEHNR; CDR2 reads FQNEAQ (reference sequence). V was shortened by 8 bases and J by 4 bases, with 16 bases between the two germline ends. There are 14 residues in the CDR3. The CDR3 DNA reads TGTGCCAGCTACCCGGACACGAGGCCAGATACGCAGTATTTT. The encoded protein is CASYPDTRPDTQYF.

Written as DNA, the CDR3 is TGTGCCAGTAGTATCCGGGGAACCACTGAAGCTTTCTTT. It codes for CASSIRGTTEAFF. The J gene is TRBJ1-1, the V gene TRBV19; no definite D call. Germline V lookup: CDR1 LNHDA, CDR2 SQIVND (reference sequence). The CDR3 loop spans 13 amino acids. Trimming pared 3 bases from V and 4 bases from J, leaving 9 bases between.

This chain uses TRBV7-4 with TRBJ2-3, with 7 bases aligning to TRBD2. CDR1 and CDR2 from the germline V gene are SGHVT and SQSDAQ. The CDR3 has 18 residues. V shed 7 bases, J shed 3 bases, and the junction held 19 bases outside the gene matches. In DNA form, the CDR3 reads TGTGCCAGCACCATCCGGGACTATCCTAGTGGGAAGACAGATACGCAGTATTTT. Translation: CASTIRDYPSGKTDTQYF.

This clone turned up a few times. The chain uses TRBV19 and TRBJ1-4; 8 bases agree with TRBD1. The CDR3 extends over 12 amino acids. Germline assignment: CDR1 LNHDA and CDR2 SQIVND (reference sequence). This chain's CDR3 is CATRQGNEKLFF. The CDR3 DNA sequence: TGTGCTACCCGACAGGGGAATGAAAAACTGTTTTTT.

There are a few counts of this clone. The chain combines TRBV9 with TRBJ2-7, with D unclear. The length of the CDR3 is 10 residues. V was cut by 4 bases and J by 3 bases, with 2 bases left in between. The germline gives CDR1 SGDLS, CDR2 YYNGEE. The CDR3, as DNA: TGTGCCAGCAGCAACTACGAGCAGTACGTC. Its protein product is CASSNYEQYV.

The rearrangement uses TRBV28 and TRBJ1-5; D remains ambiguous. The V gene lost 4 bases and the J gene lost 2 bases, with 6 bases spanning the gap. Germline CDR1 MDHEN, CDR2 SYDVKM. The CDR3 has 13 amino acids. CDR3 amino acids: CASSSPGNQPQHF. The CDR3 nucleotides are TGTGCCAGCAGTTCCCCTGGCAATCAGCCCCAGCATTTT.

The rearrangement uses TRBV7-9 and TRBJ2-7, with a tentative D call TRBD2 (6 bases). Trimming shortened V by 5 bases and J by 2 bases, and 10 bases separated the two germline ends. Germline V gene data show CDR1 as SEHNR and CDR2 as FQNEAQ (reference sequence). The CDR3 has 13 residues. CDR3 region: CASSPGGPYEQYF. CDR3 nucleotide sequence: TGTGCCAGCAGCCCCGGGGGACCCTACGAGCAGTACTTC.

The chain carries TRBV4-1 and TRBJ2-3; TRBD2 matches at 9 bases. V lost 0 bases to trimming and J lost 6 bases; unmatched junction nucleotides: 7. Per the germline V gene, CDR1 is MGHRA and CDR2 is YSYEKL. This CDR3 has 16 residues. This chain's CDR3 is CASSQETAGGRDTQYF. CDR3 DNA sequence: TGCGCCAGCAGCCAAGAAACAGCGGGAGGTCGTGATACGCAGTATTTT.

The rearrangement joins TRBV2 to TRBJ1-2; 8 nucleotides agree with TRBD1. J gave up 8 bases and V 4 bases, and 12 bases lay outside the gene matches. The CDR3 sequence is 15 residues long. Germline CDR1 SNHLY, CDR2 FYNNEI. CDR3 sequence: CASSVTGQGALGYTF. The CDR3 coding sequence is TGTGCCAGCAGTGTGACCGGACAGGGAGCATTAGGCTACACCTTC.

This clone has more than one count but fewer than ten. This rearrangement joins TRBV2 to TRBJ1-2, with 9 bases matching TRBD1. Losses at the gene ends were 6 bases for V and 6 bases for J; bases not matched to a gene: 11. CDR1 SNHLY and CDR2 FYNNEI come from the germline V gene. This CDR3 contains 15 residues. CDR3 in amino acids: CASRYRDRVRNGYTF. The DNA of the CDR3 is TGTGCCAGCAGATACCGGGACAGGGTCCGGAATGGCTACACCTTC.

The V call is TRBV18, the J call TRBJ1-5; D is uncertain. Trimming removed 6 bases at V and 4 bases at J, with 10 bases between. Germline lookup yields CDR1 KGHSH and CDR2 LQKENI. CDR3 length: 13 residues. In DNA, the CDR3 is TGTGCCAGCTCTAGCGGCTTGAATCAGCCCCAGCATTTT. Translation: CASSSGLNQPQHF.

The rearrangement joins TRBV10-3 to TRBJ1-5; 7 nucleotides match TRBD1. Germline trimming cut 5 bases from V and 0 bases from J; bases unmatched to any gene: 4. This CDR3 contains 15 residues. The germline CDR1 and CDR2 sequences are ENHRY and SYGVKD. The CDR3 loop is CAISPGQISNQPQHF. CDR3 DNA: TGTGCCATCAGTCCGGGACAGATTAGCAATCAGCCCCAGCATTTT.

As regards this clone: An end of the junction does not agree with germline; a read error may underlie this. The rearrangement joins TRBV7-9 to TRBJ1-3, with D unclear. The CDR3 totals 13 residues. Looked up from germline, CDR1 is SEHNR and CDR2 is FQNEAQ (reference sequence). CDR3 loop: CASSLAAGSTIYF. The CDR3 DNA reads as TGTGCCAGCAGCTTAGCGGCGGGAAGCACCATATATTTT. The full variable domain, rest sourced from reference TRBV7-9 and TRBJ1-3, is DTGVSQNPRHKITKRGQNVTFRCDPISEHNRLYWYRQTLGQGPEFLTYFQNEAQLEKSRLLSDRFSAERPKGSFSTLEIQRTEQGDSAMYLCASSLAAGSTIYFGEGSWLTVV.

This clone has just a few counts. The rearrangement links TRBV29-1 to TRBJ1-2, with no clear D. This CDR3 has 14 residues. Trimming pared 1 base from V and 6 bases from J, leaving 15 bases between. Germline V lookup: CDR1 SQVTM, CDR2 ANQGSEA. In DNA, the CDR3 is TGCAGCGTTGAAGCCCTCGGGTCGTACCATGGCTACACCTTC. Its translation: CSVEALGSYHGYTF.

The rearrangement links TRBV10-3 to TRBJ1-4; D is ambiguous. V lost 6 bases and J lost 8, with 13 bases in between. CDR1 and CDR2 from the germline V gene are ENHRY and SYGVKD. The CDR3 spans 13 residues. The CDR3 is CAISGVEEEKLFF. CDR3 nucleotides: TGTGCCATCAGCGGGGTAGAGGAGGAAAAACTGTTTTTT.

The chain carries TRBV27 and TRBJ2-7; 7 bases align to TRBD2. This CDR3 is built from 18 residues. Trimming cost V 0 bases and J 2 bases; bases outside gene matches: 13. In germline, CDR1 is MNHEY, CDR2 SMNVEV (reference sequence). The CDR3 sequence: CASSLSIRGGRAPYEQYF. The CDR3 bases are TGTGCCAGCAGTTTATCGATTAGGGGAGGGAGGGCCCCCTACGAGCAGTACTTC.

This clone has a handful of counts. The genes are TRBV9 and TRBJ1-2; 7 bases align to TRBD1. With V trimmed by 3 bases and J by 0 bases, 8 bases remained unmatched. From germline, CDR1 is SGDLS and CDR2 YYNGEE. CDR3 size: 16 residues. CDR3 sequence: CASSAYRGPSNYGYTF. CDR3 in DNA: TGTGCCAGCAGCGCCTACAGGGGACCTTCTAACTATGGCTACACCTTC.

The CDR3 DNA sequence: TGTGCCATCAGTCCAGCGGGAGGCTCCTACAATGAGCAGTTCTTC. Its translation is CAISPAGGSYNEQFF. V usage is TRBV10-3 and J usage is TRBJ2-1, with 9 bases matching TRBD2. This CDR3 spans 15 amino acids. Germline assignment: CDR1 ENHRY and CDR2 SYGVKD. Trimming cost V 5 bases and J 0 bases; bases outside gene matches: 2.

The rearrangement joins TRBV6-5 to TRBJ2-3; 7 bases map to TRBD2. CDR3 length equals 16 residues. V trimming: 2 bases; J trimming: 0 bases; junction bases outside the gene matches: 5. CDR1 MNHEY and CDR2 SVGAGI come from the germline V gene. This chain's CDR3 is CASSYAGLSSTDTQYF. Here the CDR3 DNA reads TGTGCCAGCAGTTACGCGGGACTATCTAGCACAGATACGCAGTATTTT.

The chain carries TRBV11-2 and TRBJ2-5; the D gene is possibly TRBD1 (5 bases). The CDR3 totals 14 residues. The germline CDR1 and CDR2 sequences are SGHAT and FQNNGV. V shed 1 base and J shed 5 bases, with 11 bases lying between them. The CDR3 region has the DNA TGTGCCAGCAGCTTAGTTCAGGGATGGGAGACCCAGTACTTC. Translating it yields CASSLVQGWETQYF.